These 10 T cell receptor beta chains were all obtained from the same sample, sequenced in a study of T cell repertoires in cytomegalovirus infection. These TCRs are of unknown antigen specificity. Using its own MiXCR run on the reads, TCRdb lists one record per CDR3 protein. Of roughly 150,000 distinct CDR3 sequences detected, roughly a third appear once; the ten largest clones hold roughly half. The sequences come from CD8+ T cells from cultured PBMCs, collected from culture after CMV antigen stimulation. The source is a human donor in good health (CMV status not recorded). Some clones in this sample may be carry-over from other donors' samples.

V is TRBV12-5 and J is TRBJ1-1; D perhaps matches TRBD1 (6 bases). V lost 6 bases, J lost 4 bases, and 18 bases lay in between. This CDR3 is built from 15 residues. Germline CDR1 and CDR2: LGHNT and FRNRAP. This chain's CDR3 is CASGPIAGAGTEAFF. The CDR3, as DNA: TGTGCTAGTGGACCTATAGCGGGGGCAGGCACTGAAGCTTTCTTT.

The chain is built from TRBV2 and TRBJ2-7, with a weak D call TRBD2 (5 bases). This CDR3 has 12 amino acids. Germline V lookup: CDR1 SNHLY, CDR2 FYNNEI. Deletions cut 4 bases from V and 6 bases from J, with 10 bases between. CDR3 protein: CASSGAAGEQYF. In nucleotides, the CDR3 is TGTGCCAGCAGTGGGGCTGCGGGCGAGCAGTACTTC.

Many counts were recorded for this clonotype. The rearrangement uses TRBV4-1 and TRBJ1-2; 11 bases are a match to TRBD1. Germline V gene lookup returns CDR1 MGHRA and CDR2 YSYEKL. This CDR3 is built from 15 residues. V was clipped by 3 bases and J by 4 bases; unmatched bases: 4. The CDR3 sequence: CASSQDRGQGYGYTF. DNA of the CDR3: TGCGCCAGCAGCCAGGACAGGGGGCAAGGCTATGGCTACACCTTC.

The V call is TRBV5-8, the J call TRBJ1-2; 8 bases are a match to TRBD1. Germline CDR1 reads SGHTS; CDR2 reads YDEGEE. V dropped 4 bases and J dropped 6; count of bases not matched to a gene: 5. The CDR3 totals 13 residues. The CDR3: CASSTGQGNGYTF. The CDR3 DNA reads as TGTGCCAGCAGCACTGGACAGGGAAATGGCTACACCTTC.

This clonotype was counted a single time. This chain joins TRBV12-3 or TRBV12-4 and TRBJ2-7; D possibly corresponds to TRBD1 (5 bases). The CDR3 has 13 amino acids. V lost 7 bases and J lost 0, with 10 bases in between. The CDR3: CASTWGNSYEQYF. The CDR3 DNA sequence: TGTGCCAGCACCTGGGGCAACTCCTACGAGCAGTACTTC.

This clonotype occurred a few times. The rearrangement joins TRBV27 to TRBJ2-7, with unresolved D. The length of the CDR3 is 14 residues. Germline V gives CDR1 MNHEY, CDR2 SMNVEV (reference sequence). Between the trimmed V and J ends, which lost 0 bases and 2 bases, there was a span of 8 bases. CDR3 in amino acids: CASSLSTRTYEQYF. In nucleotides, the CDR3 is TGTGCCAGCAGTTTATCGACCAGGACCTACGAGCAGTACTTC.

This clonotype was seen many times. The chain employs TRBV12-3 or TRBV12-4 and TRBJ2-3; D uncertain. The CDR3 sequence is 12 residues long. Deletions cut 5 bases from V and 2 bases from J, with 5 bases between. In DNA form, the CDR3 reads TGTGCCAGCAGTCTTAACACAGATACGCAGTATTTT. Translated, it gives CASSLNTDTQYF.

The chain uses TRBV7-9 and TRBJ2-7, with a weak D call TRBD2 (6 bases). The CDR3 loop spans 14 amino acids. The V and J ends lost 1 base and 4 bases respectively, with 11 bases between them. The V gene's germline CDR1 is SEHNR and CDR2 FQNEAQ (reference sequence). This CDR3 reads CASSLGYGTYEQYF. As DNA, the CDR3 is TGTGCCAGCAGCTTAGGCTACGGGACTTACGAGCAGTACTTC.

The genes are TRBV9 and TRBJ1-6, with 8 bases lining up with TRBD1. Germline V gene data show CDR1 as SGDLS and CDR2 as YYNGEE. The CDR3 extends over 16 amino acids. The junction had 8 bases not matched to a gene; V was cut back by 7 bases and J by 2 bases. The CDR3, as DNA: TGTGCCAGCTCCCGGACAGGGACAACCTATAATTCACCCCTCCACTTT. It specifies CASSRTGTTYNSPLHF.

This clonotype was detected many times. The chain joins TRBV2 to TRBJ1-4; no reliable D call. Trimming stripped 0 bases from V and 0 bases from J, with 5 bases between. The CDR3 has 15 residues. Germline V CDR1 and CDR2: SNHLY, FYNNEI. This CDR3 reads CASSEAEATNEKLFF. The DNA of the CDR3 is TGTGCCAGCAGTGAAGCAGAGGCAACTAATGAAAAACTGTTTTTT.